The T cell receptor (beta chain) under discussion was sequenced for a study of molecular identifiers for immune sequencing clone quantification (dated 2018 in TCRdb). The study in broad terms: In a replicate experiment, RNA from roughly 20,000 or 100,000 naive CD8 T cells was split into five aliquots, four of which were sequenced. The study was a methods study using CD8 T cells to benchmark molecular-identifier clustering-based TCR repertoire sequencing (MIDCIRS) and TCR RNA copy counting. Overall results and qualifications from the work: Modeling indicated around 3.2 TCR RNA copies recovered per cell, compared with about 9.7 by digital PCR, which implies a capture efficiency of about 27%. When barcode sub-clustering was not used, chimeric consensus sequences inflated TCR diversity, with chimeras reaching as high as 47%. The naive libraries included spiked-in Jurkat TCR RNA (10 copies' worth), and this RNA is not part of the donor repertoire. The sizes of highly expanded clones could end up underestimated when identical TCR molecules share a barcode. Spiked-in Jurkat TCR RNA equivalent to a single cell was reported to be detectable even among 750,000 to 1,000,000 naive CD8 T cells. In CMV-specific effector cells, clones with more than 20 RNA copies accounted for over 99% of molecules, whereas in naive cells such clones accounted for under 1%.

Naive CD8 T cell libraries were made from roughly 18,000 to 920,000 sorted cells using 10%, 30% or 50% of purified RNA. Naive CD8 T cells were FACS-sorted as CD8+CD4-CCR7+CD45RA+ on a BD FACSAria II into RLT Plus buffer. To test detection sensitivity, Jurkat RNA equal to ten TCR copies was added to samples of about 17,000-1,100,000 naive CD8 T cells. Enrichment of CD8 T cells was performed with RosetteSep CD8+ T Cell Enrichment Cocktail and Ficoll-Paque, after which ACK red cell lysis was carried out. This clonotype was observed a few times. Its antigen specificity is not known. Nothing much larger sits one base from this clone, and base qualities are not available. CDR1 and CDR2, looked up from the germline V gene (reference sequence), are MNHEY and SMNVEV. From the cysteine through the phenylalanine, the CDR3 covers 15 amino acids. Kept here is only the CDR3 DNA, which spans 45 bases and is read in frame from base 1. V and J lose 0 bases and 4 bases, and a span of 12 bases separates them.

Library preparation used PCR. Sequenced using a NextSeq 500. Preparation of bulk TCR libraries followed a previously described approach, with the TCR primers listed in Table S5. Purification of total RNA was performed with the Qiagen AllPrep DNA/RNA kit. Before any analysis, reads coming from multiple sequencing runs of the same library were combined into one pool. Per the original workflow: Only reads with exact TCR constant sequence were kept, trimmed to 150 nt, and grouped by their 12-nt molecular barcodes. Reads inside each barcode group were sub-clustered using a 15% Levenshtein threshold, and a quality-weighted consensus sequence was constructed for each RNA molecule. Non-functional sequences were excluded, and lower-count sequences lying one edit away from another sequence were also excluded. Based on fitting two negative binomial distributions, any barcode sub-cluster with under 20% of the maximum read count was discarded. The public sequencing data were trimmed at Q25 with fastp and processed into clonotypes with MiXCR by TCRdb, which kept only in-frame beta chains. CDR3 protein sequences are deduplicated, and each keeps its most common genes and DNA. These V and J calls are TCRdb output, not the study's own analysis. The sample records approximately 320,000 distinct CDR3 sequences, over 20% of which are singletons. The ten largest make up roughly 0.7% of the sample.

In this chain, TRBV27 is recombined with TRBJ1-1, with the D gene too uncertain to name. The sequenced material came from naive CD8+ T cells from blood, with Jurkat cell RNA spiked in. The sample's cell subset or site, from its label and the paper: FACS-sorted CD8+CD4-CCR7+CD45RA+ naive T cells. The clonotype originates from a human donor in good health. Some libraries in this study had Jurkat cell RNA spiked in. CDR3 loop: CASSLSIVGGTEAFF. The nucleotide sequence reads TGTGCCAGCAGTTTATCGATAGTGGGTGGCACTGAAGCTTTCTTT.